Sequencing of this T cell receptor beta chain was carried out in a study of chemoradiotherapy in HPV16-positive cancers (dated by TCRdb to the early 2020s). For context, the study as a whole: Functional T-cell assays on cells from a couple of HPV16-positive patients defined candidate HPV-specific T-cell clones and common TCR motifs. The study asked whether T-cell immunity to the HPV oncoproteins E6 and E7 changes during chemoradiotherapy and whether this immunity affects survival. Next, the candidate HPV-specific TCRs and motifs were followed in TCR repertoires from approximately 87 patients with HPV-related cancers.

Repertoires were sampled repeatedly over the course of chemoradiotherapy so that clonal expansion in the tumor microenvironment could be followed. Comments on this clone: Its target antigen remains unknown. Per-base quality was not reported, and no clone a single base away is much larger than it.

Broader findings and caveats from the paper: Expansion of candidate HPV-specific clones and E7-related TCR motifs was observed in the tumor microenvironment during treatment, whereas no such expansion was observed for non-HPV-specific T cells. Among HPV16-positive patients, expansion of HPV-responsive T cells during chemoradiotherapy was associated with better recurrence-free survival. The survival association was reported for HPV16-positive patients, and the functional definition of HPV-specific T cells was derived from only two HPV16-positive patients.

The library was prepared using the immunoSEQ multiplex PCR assay. Drawn from immuneACCESS, this table holds only the in-frame rearrangements with V and J called that TCRdb kept. Clones are partly lost; checked studies trace under half to an unresolved V gene and leave the rest unexplained. The sample records about 1,600 clones, roughly three quarters of which are singletons. Jointly, the top ten make up around 7.5% of the sample. The sample was tumor tissue, taken from a patient who underwent chemoradiotherapy. This sequence originates from a human donor with HPV-associated anogenital cancer.

DNA sequence: TGTGCCAGCAGACCGCTTTTAGAAGGGAGGACAGAGACCCAGTACTTC. It is translated as CASRPLLEGRTETQYF. This sequence uses TRBV6-6 and TRBJ2-5, and perhaps TRBD2 as D gene, on 6 matching bases. CDR1 and CDR2, per the germline V gene (reference sequence), are MNHNY and SVGAGI. From cysteine to phenylalanine, the CDR3 is 16 amino acids long. Only the CDR3 DNA stays, 48 bases, in frame from base 1. Trimming at the junction amounts to 6 bases on V and 4 bases on J, and the germline ends lie 21 bases apart.